This entry lists 29 T cell receptor beta chains sequenced from one sample in a study of blood T cells in healthy people across ages. Next came a second PCR, run for about 6 to 12 cycles, which used a sample-barcoded 5' primer along with a J-beta primer mix. TCRdb processed the 5' RACE reads anew with MiXCR; each CDR3 protein has one entry. Seen here are about 900,000 distinct CDR3 sequences, roughly 60% observed once, and the top ten hold 25% to 35%. Material for sequencing was blood. These receptors were obtained from a man aged 25 to 40 in good health.

V and J are TRBV20-1 and TRBJ1-6; D unclear. The V end was cut by 3 bases, the J end by 10 bases, with 16 bases between. The CDR3 contains 14 residues. Germline assignment: CDR1 DFQATT and CDR2 SNEGSKA (reference sequence). CDR3 loop: CSASPPRVESPLHF. The CDR3, as DNA: TGCAGTGCTAGTCCTCCGAGGGTAGAATCACCCCTCCACTTT.

This clonotype was seen only once. This chain links TRBV7-9 with TRBJ2-7; tentative D call: TRBD2 (7 bases). Germline CDR1 SEHNR, CDR2 FQNEAQ (reference sequence). This CDR3 contains 16 residues. Trimming pared 5 bases from V and 0 bases from J, leaving 17 bases between. In DNA form, the CDR3 reads TGTGCCAGCAGCCTCAAGGGGGGGGCATCCTCCTACGAGCAGTACTTC. This codes for CASSLKGGASSYEQYF.

The J gene is TRBJ2-1, the V gene TRBV9; TRBD2 matches at 7 bases. The germline V gene has CDR1 SGDLS and CDR2 YYNGEE. J was trimmed by 8 bases and V by 4 bases; bases with no gene match: 9. The CDR3 length is 14 residues. The CDR3 here is CASSPSGVWYEQFF. For the CDR3, the DNA is TGTGCCAGCAGCCCAAGCGGGGTATGGTATGAGCAGTTCTTC.

This clonotype was observed a handful of times. This rearrangement joins TRBV7-9 to TRBJ2-1; TRBD1 agrees at 7 bases. The CDR3 consists of 13 residues. CDR1 and CDR2 (germline): SEHNR, FQNEAQ (reference sequence). Unmatched junction bases numbered 6, after V lost 5 bases and J lost 8 bases. The CDR3: CASSTYTGDEQFF. CDR3 coding DNA: TGTGCCAGCAGCACCTATACAGGGGATGAGCAGTTCTTC.

The chain employs TRBV29-1 and TRBJ2-6; D perhaps matches TRBD1 (6 bases). Germline assignment: CDR1 SQVTM and CDR2 ANQGSEA. V was clipped by 5 bases and J by 0 bases, with 14 bases between them. The CDR3 runs 16 residues. The chain's CDR3 is CSVFAGASSGANVLTF. CDR3 sequence (DNA): TGCAGCGTTTTCGCAGGGGCCTCCTCTGGGGCCAACGTCCTGACTTTC.

In the case of this clonotype: An end of the junction differs from the germline gene, which may be a read error. This chain links TRBV6-5 with TRBJ1-2; D gene ambiguous. Germline V gene lookup returns CDR1 MNHEY and CDR2 SVGAGI. CDR3 size: 13 residues. The CDR3 reads CVSSSSPGHGYTF. The CDR3 DNA follows: TGTGTCAGCAGTTCTAGTCCGGGCCATGGCTACACCTTC.

The rearrangement joins TRBV3-1 to TRBJ2-1; 10 bases are shared with TRBD2. The CDR3 runs 16 residues. Trimming at V came to 3 bases and at J to 4 bases, leaving 6 bases not matched to a gene. Germline V gene data show CDR1 as LGHDT and CDR2 as YNNKEL (reference sequence). The CDR3, as DNA: TGTGCCAGCAGCCATCCCACGACTAGCGGGTACAATGAGCAGTTCTTC. It is translated as CASSHPTTSGYNEQFF.

The rearrangement uses TRBV25-1 and TRBJ2-3; TRBD2 might be the D (5 bases). The CDR3 is 11 amino acids. V was clipped by 5 bases and J by 10 bases, with 10 bases between them. Looked up from germline, CDR1 is MGHDK and CDR2 is SYGVNS. The CDR3 loop is CASSSSRAQYF. The CDR3 nucleotides read TGTGCCAGCAGTTCTAGCCGGGCGCAGTATTTT.

In this sample, this clonotype turned up a few times. This chain joins TRBV7-2 and TRBJ2-3; 7 bases fit TRBD1. The V and J ends lost 11 bases and 14 bases, in that order; junction bases with no gene match: 19. CDR3 length: 13 residues. CDR1 SGHTA and CDR2 FQGNSA come from the germline V gene. The CDR3 sequence: CAATGTDHRSSYF. The CDR3 coding sequence is TGTGCCGCGACCGGGACAGACCACAGATCATCGTATTTT.

The CDR3 loop reads CASNEIAGGLQETQYF. The DNA of the CDR3 is TGTGCCAGCAATGAGATAGCGGGGGGGCTCCAAGAGACCCAGTACTTC. This rearrangement joins TRBV6-1 to TRBJ2-5, with 11 bases identical to TRBD2. The germline V gene encodes CDR1 MNHNS and CDR2 SASEGT. V shed 7 bases, J shed 1 base, and the junction held 8 bases outside the gene matches. CDR3 length: 16 amino acids.

There are a few counts of this clonotype. The V call is TRBV29-1, the J call TRBJ2-5; perhaps TRBD1 as D (5 bases). The germline V gene has CDR1 SQVTM and CDR2 ANQGSEA. The CDR3 totals 13 residues. The V and J ends lost 6 bases and 4 bases respectively, with 15 bases between them. The CDR3 spells CSVEPGWGETQYF. CDR3 in DNA: TGCAGCGTGGAACCAGGGTGGGGAGAGACCCAGTACTTC.

This sequence joins TRBV12-3 or TRBV12-4 and TRBJ1-2, with TRBD1 matching over 12 bases. Trimming removed 5 bases from V and 8 bases from J; junction bases left unmatched: 9. This CDR3 spans 15 amino acids. The CDR3 region is CASSKPGQGAGGYTF. The CDR3 DNA reads TGTGCCAGCAGTAAGCCGGGACAGGGGGCAGGGGGCTACACCTTC.

This chain links TRBV20-1 with TRBJ1-5, with 9 bases aligning to TRBD1. With V trimmed by 5 bases and J by 2 bases, 7 bases remained unmatched. CDR1 is DFQATT, CDR2 SNEGSKA, per germline (reference sequence). This CDR3 has 15 residues. CDR3 bases: TGCAGTGCTCCTCGGACAGGGGAGGGCAATCAGCCCCAGCATTTT. Protein product: CSAPRTGEGNQPQHF.

This chain connects TRBV9 to TRBJ2-1; TRBD2 matches 7 bases. The CDR3 sequence is 14 residues long. In germline, CDR1 is SGDLS, CDR2 YYNGEE. Trimming at V came to 3 bases and at J to 10 bases, leaving 10 bases not matched to a gene. The CDR3 is CASSEAGTPKEQFF. The CDR3 DNA sequence: TGTGCCAGCAGCGAAGCGGGGACCCCCAAAGAGCAGTTCTTC.

The V gene is TRBV9, the J gene TRBJ2-5; TRBD2 matches at 7 bases. This CDR3 region has 15 residues. The ends lost 3 bases at V and 4 bases at J; junction bases unmatched: 9. From germline, CDR1 is SGDLS and CDR2 YYNGEE. The CDR3 coding sequence is TGTGCCAGCAGCGCTGGGGAGGGAGCAGGAGAGACCCAGTACTTC. Translating gives CASSAGEGAGETQYF.

The chain uses TRBV3-1 and TRBJ1-2; TRBD1 is a possible D gene (6 bases). V lost 2 bases and J 6 bases, leaving 16 bases between the germline ends. There are 15 residues in the CDR3. In germline, CDR1 is LGHDT, CDR2 YNNKEL (reference sequence). CDR3 in DNA: TGTGCCAGCAGCCAAACTGGACAGAGGGGCAATGGCTACACCTTC. Its protein product is CASSQTGQRGNGYTF.

V usage is TRBV27 and J usage is TRBJ2-7, with 7 bases that match TRBD1. J was trimmed by 6 bases and V by 0 bases; bases with no gene match: 11. Germline V gene sequence: CDR1 MNHEY, CDR2 SMNVEV (reference sequence). The CDR3 spans 16 residues. CDR3 protein: CASSLSDTDRAGEQYF. In nucleotides, the CDR3 is TGTGCCAGCAGTTTATCAGATACCGACAGGGCGGGCGAGCAGTACTTC.

The chain links TRBV4-1 to TRBJ1-5; D remains ambiguous. The CDR3 extends over 15 amino acids. The germline gives CDR1 MGHRA, CDR2 YSYEKL. V dropped 4 bases and J dropped 3 bases, with 13 bases sitting between them. The CDR3 nucleotides read TGCGCCAGCAGCCTCGGTCCCAACCTCAATCAGCCCCAGCATTTT. It specifies CASSLGPNLNQPQHF.

The chain has TRBV6-5 and TRBJ1-1, with D uncertain. CDR3 length: 12 residues. Germline values: CDR1 MNHEY, CDR2 SVGAGI. Trimming pared 10 bases from V and 3 bases from J, leaving 12 bases between. The CDR3 loop reads CATGILDTEAFF. In nucleotides, the CDR3 is TGTGCCACGGGGATACTTGACACTGAAGCTTTCTTT.

A few counts support this clonotype. The V call is TRBV7-9, the J call TRBJ1-4; D call uncertain. V lost 2 bases, J lost 8 bases, and 6 bases lay in between. This CDR3 contains 12 residues. The germline CDR1 and CDR2 sequences are SEHNR and FQNEAQ (reference sequence). CDR3 coding DNA: TGTGCCAGCAGCTTATCAGCGGAAAAACTGTTTTTT. Amino acids: CASSLSAEKLFF.

This sequence joins TRBV15 and TRBJ2-3; D uncertain. This CDR3 comprises 15 residues. Germline V gene sequence: CDR1 LNHNV, CDR2 YYDKDF (reference sequence). The V end lost 5 bases, the J end lost 1 base, and 13 bases lay between the germline ends. The CDR3 DNA reads TGTGCCACCAGCCCGGGCGGACCCGGCACAGATACGCAGTATTTT. Protein product: CATSPGGPGTDTQYF.

The J gene is TRBJ1-5, the V gene TRBV9; D not resolved. Trimming shortened V by 4 bases and J by 2 bases, and 19 bases separated the two germline ends. Per germline, CDR1 SGDLS and CDR2 YYNGEE. CDR3 length: 17 residues. The CDR3 sequence is CASSSNPEDGGNQPQHF. The CDR3 nucleotides are TGTGCCAGCAGCTCGAACCCAGAGGACGGGGGCAATCAGCCCCAGCATTTT.

A word on this clonotype: A much larger clonotype is one base distant, so this may be a read error. The rearrangement links TRBV4-1 to TRBJ2-7, with D perhaps matching TRBD2 (5 bases). The CDR3 is made up of 14 amino acids. Trimming stripped 4 bases from V and 3 bases from J, with 13 bases between. Germline V gives CDR1 MGHRA, CDR2 YSYEKL. CDR3 sequence: CASSPRVVDYEQYF. The CDR3, as DNA: TGCGCCAGCAGCCCGAGGGTGGTAGACTACGAGCAGTACTTC.

The CDR3 region has the DNA TGTGCCAGCACGTCCGCAGGCCGCTATGGCTACACCTTC. Its protein is CASTSAGRYGYTF. J is TRBJ1-2 and V is TRBV2; D remains ambiguous. The CDR3 spans 13 residues. V lost 7 bases and J lost 4, with 13 bases in between. Germline assignment: CDR1 SNHLY and CDR2 FYNNEI.

This clonotype appeared once. The chain uses TRBV7-6 and TRBJ1-1; D perhaps matches TRBD1 (5 bases). This CDR3 contains 12 residues. The germline CDR1 and CDR2 sequences are SGHVS and FNYEAQ. V was shortened by 5 bases and J by 6 bases, with 10 bases between the two germline ends. CDR3 region: CASSPWDAEAFF. The CDR3 DNA reads as TGTGCCAGCAGCCCGTGGGACGCTGAAGCTTTCTTT.

The J gene is TRBJ2-4, the V gene TRBV10-3; no reliable D call. The ends were cut back, 4 bases at V and 13 bases at J, with 20 bases in the middle. Looked up from germline, CDR1 is ENHRY and CDR2 is SYGVKD. This CDR3 region has 14 residues. CDR3 bases: TGTGCCATCAGTGGGCAGGTCTCCTACAATGAGCAGTACTTC. Protein product: CAISGQVSYNEQYF.

This clonotype was seen a handful of times. V gene TRBV6-5 combines with J gene TRBJ2-4, with a weak D call TRBD2 (5 bases). CDR1 and CDR2 from the germline V gene are MNHEY and SVGAGI. The CDR3 extends over 17 amino acids. The germline V and J ends were trimmed by 0 bases and 2 bases, with 14 bases remaining between them. CDR3 amino acids: CASSYSTEAATKNIQYF. In DNA form, the CDR3 reads TGTGCCAGCAGTTACTCGACGGAGGCCGCGACCAAAAACATTCAGTACTTC.

This chain connects TRBV28 to TRBJ2-3; TRBD1 is a possible D gene (7 bases). CDR1 is MDHEN and CDR2 is SYDVKM in the germline V gene. V lost 5 bases and J lost 1, with 13 bases in between. The CDR3 consists of 15 residues. CDR3 sequence reads: CASSIQGGGTDTQYF. CDR3 sequence (DNA): TGTGCCAGCAGTATCCAGGGGGGTGGCACAGATACGCAGTATTTT.

For the CDR3, the DNA is TGTGCCAGCAGCCCCTACCGGGGTCGCAATCAGCCCCAGCATTTT. Its translation: CASSPYRGRNQPQHF. The rearrangement joins TRBV7-2 to TRBJ1-5; no reliable D call. Germline CDR1 and CDR2: SGHTA and FQGNSA. CDR3 length: 15 residues. V was pared by 5 bases and J by 2 bases, with 13 bases between.